This T cell receptor (beta chain) is from a study of shared clonotypes between healthy human individuals. Naive CD8 cells were CD45RO-negative, positively selected for CCR7, excluding terminally differentiated effector memory CD45RA+ cells. Germline-derived CDR1 and CDR2 are MNHEY and SMNVEV (reference sequence). The CDR3 sequence is 14 residues long. Trimming left V 2 bases short and J 3 bases short, with 10 bases between. Assay: immunoSEQ multiplex PCR; the TCRdb copy retains only in-frame clones and omits some. The table records around 2,000,000 clones, around 96% of them present only once. This receptor was obtained from a man aged 18 to 30 in good health. The chain combines TRBV27 with TRBJ1-1, with a tentative D call TRBD1 (6 bases). Sample: naive CD8+ T cells sorted from blood. The CDR3 spells CASSLHRDYTEAFF. The CDR3 nucleotides are TGTGCCAGCAGTTTACACAGGGATTACACTGAAGCTTTCTTT.